This is a list of T cell receptor beta chains from one sample in a study of regulatory T cells in long-lasting Graves disease. One entry per CDR3 protein results from TCRdb running MiXCR on the multiplex PCR reads. The profile shows roughly 380,000 distinct CDR3 sequences, over 15% of them singletons. In addition, the sample was reused for a study of T cells in Graves' hyperthyroidism and ophthalmopathy.

The sequencing here drew on peripheral blood mononuclear cells (PBMCs), taken at new diagnosis, from a patient treated with antithyroid drugs. The receptors were gathered from a man aged 35 to 55 with Graves disease. CDR3s include the opening cysteine and the closing phenylalanine or tryptophan. A D gene is named only where the DNA matches it firmly. Size is omitted from some rows. Given values are once, few, many or a class for expanded clones.

d_call	clone_size	v_call	j_call	cdr3_nt	cdr3_aa
TRBD2	NA	TRBV7-6	TRBJ2-7	TGTGCCAGCAGCTTTGGAACTAGCGGGGATTCCTACGAGCAGTACTTC	CASSFGTSGDSYEQYF
NA	few	TRBV2	TRBJ2-7	TGTGCCACCCGGGACAACTCCTACGAGCAGTACTTC	CATRDNSYEQYF
TRBD2	many	TRBV5-1	TRBJ2-7	TGCGCCAGCAGCTTGCAGGGACTAGCGGGCTACGAGCAGTACTTC	CASSLQGLAGYEQYF
TRBD1	NA	TRBV28	TRBJ1-6	TGTGCCAGCAGTTTGGAGACAGGGGATAATTCACCCCTCCACTTT	CASSLETGDNSPLHF
TRBD1	NA	TRBV12-3/TRBV12-4	TRBJ1-1	TGTGCCAGCAGTATAGACAGGGGTTCGAGGAACACTGAAGCTTTCTTT	CASSIDRGSRNTEAFF
NA	many	TRBV2	TRBJ1-5	TGTGCCAGCAGTGATTCGGTGGGGGTTTATCCCCAGCATTTT	CASSDSVGVYPQHF
NA	many	TRBV15	TRBJ2-4	TGTGCCACCAGCGTCAGGGCGGAAAACATTCAGTACTTC	CATSVRAENIQYF
NA	many	TRBV28	TRBJ1-5	TGTGCCATGCCCGGCAAAGGGGTCAATCAGCCCCAGCATTTT	CAMPGKGVNQPQHF
TRBD1	many	TRBV20-1	TRBJ1-6	TGCAGTGCTAGAGAGACAGGGGGCGCATTGCCCCTCCACTTT	CSARETGGALPLHF
TRBD2	NA	TRBV28	TRBJ2-3	TGTGCCAGCACCTGGGGGGGTCGGCAGATCCTCACAGATACGCAGTATTTT	CASTWGGRQILTDTQYF
TRBD1	few	TRBV20-1	TRBJ2-1	TGCAGTGCTAGAGAGGCCGACAGGGGGCGCTTTCCGGGCAATGAGCAGTTCTTC	CSAREADRGRFPGNEQFF
NA	many	TRBV20-1	TRBJ1-5	TGCAGTGCTATTCGACAGGCCCTATTGTATAGCAATCAGCCCCAGCATTTT	CSAIRQALLYSNQPQHF
NA	many	TRBV7-9	TRBJ2-5	TGTGCCAGCAGTTTTTCGGGGACCCAGTACTTC	CASSFSGTQYF
NA	few	TRBV29-1	TRBJ1-2	TGCAGCACAGCCCCCGGGACACAGGCTAACTATGGCTACACCTTC	CSTAPGTQANYGYTF
NA	NA	TRBV20-1	TRBJ1-6	TGCAGTGCTCCGATCAGAGATAATTCACCCCTCCACTTT	CSAPIRDNSPLHF
NA	few	TRBV4-3	TRBJ1-6	TGCGCCAGCAGCCCCAGGGCGGGGACACCCCTCCACTTT	CASSPRAGTPLHF
TRBD1	NA	TRBV20-1	TRBJ2-3	TGCAGTGCTAGGCTACAGGGGTGGGCCACAGATACGCAGTATTTT	CSARLQGWATDTQYF
TRBD2	many	TRBV20-1	TRBJ2-3	TGCAGTGCTAGAGACGGACTAGCGGGGATAGATACGCAGTATTTT	CSARDGLAGIDTQYF
NA	many	TRBV9	TRBJ1-5	TGTGCCAGCAGCGTATCGCAGGATCAGCCCCAGCATTTT	CASSVSQDQPQHF
TRBD1	many	TRBV30	TRBJ2-5	TGTGCCTGGAGTGGGACAGGGGCCGAGACCCAGTACTTC	CAWSGTGAETQYF
NA	NA	TRBV7-9	TRBJ2-1	TGTGCCAGCAGCCCAGGACAGAGGTCCCCTTACAATGAGCAGTTCTTC	CASSPGQRSPYNEQFF
TRBD1	few	TRBV9	TRBJ2-3	TGTGCCAGCAGCCCTTACGGGGGACAGGGAGCAGATACGCAGTATTTT	CASSPYGGQGADTQYF
NA	many	TRBV2	TRBJ1-1	TGTGCCAGCAGTGAGGGACTGAGGTCTGAAGCTTTCTTT	CASSEGLRSEAFF
NA	once	TRBV6-2/TRBV6-3	TRBJ1-4	TGTGCCAGCAGTTACTTTGGGCCCTCCCGGGAAAAACTGTTTTTT	CASSYFGPSREKLFF
NA	many	TRBV11-1	TRBJ2-5	TGTGCCAGCAGCTTCGGGGAAGAGACCCAGTACTTC	CASSFGEETQYF
NA	many	TRBV6-1	TRBJ2-3	TGTGCCAGCAGCCGGACGGAAGCAGACACAGATACGCAGTATTTT	CASSRTEADTDTQYF
NA	NA	TRBV7-2	TRBJ2-5	TGTGCCAGCAGCTTAGCTGGAGGGACCCAGTACTTC	CASSLAGGTQYF
NA	many	TRBV6-1	TRBJ2-7	TGTGCCAGCGCCCCCCCCTCCTACGAGCAGTACTTC	CASAPPSYEQYF
NA	few	TRBV18	TRBJ1-4	TGTGCCAGCGGATTTAATGAAAAACTGTTTTTT	CASGFNEKLFF
TRBD2	NA	TRBV15	TRBJ2-2	TGTGCCACCAGCGCGACAAGGACTAGCGGGGGGGGGGAGCTGTTTTTT	CATSATRTSGGGELFF
TRBD1	NA	TRBV6-1	TRBJ2-7	TGTGCCAGCAGAGAGGGACAGGGGAAGGGGGAGCAGTACTTC	CASREGQGKGEQYF
NA	NA	TRBV2	TRBJ2-5	TGTGCCAGCAATAACCGACGGGGGCAGGAGACCCAGTACTTC	CASNNRRGQETQYF
NA	many	TRBV5-1	TRBJ2-2	TGCGCCAGCAGCACCCCAGGGACACGAAACACCGGGGAGCTGTTTTTT	CASSTPGTRNTGELFF
NA	NA	TRBV5-4	TRBJ1-2	TGTGCCAGCAGCTTCGCCGGGGGTTCCTATGGCTACACCTTC	CASSFAGGSYGYTF
NA	many	TRBV2	TRBJ2-3	TGTGCCAGCGGCCCGCTTACAGGGACAGATACGCAGTATTTT	CASGPLTGTDTQYF
NA	many	TRBV10-3	TRBJ1-5	TGTGCCATCAGTGATTACAATAGCAATCAGCCCCAGCATTTT	CAISDYNSNQPQHF
TRBD2	many	TRBV7-3	TRBJ2-1	TGTGCCAGCAGCTTCGGGGGGGCCTCCTACAATGAGCAGTTCTTC	CASSFGGASYNEQFF
NA	NA	TRBV6-1	TRBJ2-5	TGTGCCAGCAGCTCTCCTCCTACCTTAGAGACCCAGTACTTC	CASSSPPTLETQYF
NA	NA	TRBV7-9	TRBJ2-1	TGTGCCAGCAGCTTACCTATCGAGCAGTTCTTC	CASSLPIEQFF
TRBD1	NA	TRBV20-1	TRBJ2-1	TGCAGTGCCCCTCAGGGCAGGGGGTACAATGAGCAGTTCTTC	CSAPQGRGYNEQFF